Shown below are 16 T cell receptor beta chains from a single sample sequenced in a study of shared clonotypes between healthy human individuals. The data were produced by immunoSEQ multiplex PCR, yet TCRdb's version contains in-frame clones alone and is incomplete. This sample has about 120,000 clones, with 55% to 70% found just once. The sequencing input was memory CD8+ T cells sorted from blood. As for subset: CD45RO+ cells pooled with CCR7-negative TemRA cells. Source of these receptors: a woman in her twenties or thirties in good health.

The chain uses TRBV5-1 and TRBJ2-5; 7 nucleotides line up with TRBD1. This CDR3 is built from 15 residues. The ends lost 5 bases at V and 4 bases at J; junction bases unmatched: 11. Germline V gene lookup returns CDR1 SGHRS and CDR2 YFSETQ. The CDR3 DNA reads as TGCGCCAGCAGACAATTGCGGACAGGCGGAGAGACCCAGTACTTC. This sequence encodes CASRQLRTGGETQYF. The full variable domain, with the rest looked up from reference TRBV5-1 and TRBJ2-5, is KAGVTQTPRYLIKTRGQQVTLSCSPISGHRSVSWYQQTPGQGLQFLFEYFSETQRNKGNFPGRFSGRQFSNSRSEMNVSTLELGDSALYLCASRQLRTGGETQYFGPGTRLLVL.

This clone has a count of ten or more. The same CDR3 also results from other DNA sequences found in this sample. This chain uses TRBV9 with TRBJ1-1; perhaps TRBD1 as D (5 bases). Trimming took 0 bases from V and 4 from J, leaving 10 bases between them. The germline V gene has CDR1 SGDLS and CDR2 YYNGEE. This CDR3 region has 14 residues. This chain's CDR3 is CASSVAWGSTEAFF. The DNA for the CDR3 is TGTGCCAGCAGCGTAGCTTGGGGGAGCACTGAAGCTTTCTTT.

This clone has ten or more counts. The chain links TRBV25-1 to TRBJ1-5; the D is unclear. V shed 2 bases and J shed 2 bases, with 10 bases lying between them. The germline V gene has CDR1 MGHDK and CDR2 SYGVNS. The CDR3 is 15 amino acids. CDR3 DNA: TGTGCCAGCAGTGAAAATAGGGCCGGCAATCAGCCCCAGCATTTT. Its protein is CASSENRAGNQPQHF.

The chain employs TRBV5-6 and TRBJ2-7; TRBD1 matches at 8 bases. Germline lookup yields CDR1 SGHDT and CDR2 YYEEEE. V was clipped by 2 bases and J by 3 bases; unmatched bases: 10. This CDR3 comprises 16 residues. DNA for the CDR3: TGTGCCAGCAGCTTATCTCGCGGGACAGGAGGCTACGAGCAGTACTTC. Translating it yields CASSLSRGTGGYEQYF. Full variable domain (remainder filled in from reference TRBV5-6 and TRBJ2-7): DAGVTQSPTHLIKTRGQQVTLRCSPKSGHDTVSWYQQALGQGPQFIFQYYEEEERQRGNFPDRFSGHQFPNYSSELNVNALLLGDSALYLCASSLSRGTGGYEQYFGPGTRLTVT.

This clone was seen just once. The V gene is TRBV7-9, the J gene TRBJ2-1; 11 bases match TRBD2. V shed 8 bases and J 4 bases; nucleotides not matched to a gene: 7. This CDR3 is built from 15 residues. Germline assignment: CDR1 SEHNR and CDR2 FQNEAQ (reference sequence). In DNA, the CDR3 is TGTGCCAGCTGCCCTACTAGCGGGAGATACAATGAGCAGTTCTTC. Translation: CASCPTSGRYNEQFF.

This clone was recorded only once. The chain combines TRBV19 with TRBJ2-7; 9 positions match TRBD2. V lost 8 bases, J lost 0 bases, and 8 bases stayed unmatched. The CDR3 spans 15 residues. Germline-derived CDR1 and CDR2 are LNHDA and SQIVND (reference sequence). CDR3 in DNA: TGTGCCAGTGGGAGACTAGCGGACAGCTCCTACGAGCAGTACTTC. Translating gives CASGRLADSSYEQYF.

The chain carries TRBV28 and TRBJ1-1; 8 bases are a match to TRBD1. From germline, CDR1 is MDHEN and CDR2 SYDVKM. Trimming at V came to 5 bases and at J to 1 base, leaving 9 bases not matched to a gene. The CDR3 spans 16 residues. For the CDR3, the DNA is TGTGCCAGCAGTGGCCGTCCCGGACAGGGGAACACTGAAGCTTTCTTT. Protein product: CASSGRPGQGNTEAFF.

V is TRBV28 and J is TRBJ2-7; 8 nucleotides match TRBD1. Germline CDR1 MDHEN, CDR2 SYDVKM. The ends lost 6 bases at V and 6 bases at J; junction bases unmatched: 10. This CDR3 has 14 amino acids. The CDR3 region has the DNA TGTGCCAGCAGCTCCGGGACAGGCCGTCCCGAGCAGTACTTC. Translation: CASSSGTGRPEQYF. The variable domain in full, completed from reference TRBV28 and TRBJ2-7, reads DVKVTQSSRYLVKRTGEKVFLECVQDMDHENMFWYRQDPGLGLRLIYFSYDVKMKEKGDIPEGYSVSREKKERFSLILESASTNQTSMYLCASSSGTGRPEQYFGPGTRLTVT.

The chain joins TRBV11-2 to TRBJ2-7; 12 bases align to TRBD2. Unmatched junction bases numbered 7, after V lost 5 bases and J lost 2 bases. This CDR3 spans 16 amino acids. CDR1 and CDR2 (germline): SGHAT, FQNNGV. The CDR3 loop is CASSPGLAGRTYEQYF. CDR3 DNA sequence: TGTGCCAGCAGCCCCGGACTAGCGGGGCGCACCTACGAGCAGTACTTC.

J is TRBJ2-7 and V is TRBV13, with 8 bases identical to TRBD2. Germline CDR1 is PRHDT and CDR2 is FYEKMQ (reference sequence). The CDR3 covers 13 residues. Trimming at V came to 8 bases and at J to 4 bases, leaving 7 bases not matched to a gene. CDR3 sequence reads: CASQGSGKYEQYF. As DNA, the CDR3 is TGTGCCAGCCAGGGTAGCGGGAAGTACGAGCAGTACTTC.

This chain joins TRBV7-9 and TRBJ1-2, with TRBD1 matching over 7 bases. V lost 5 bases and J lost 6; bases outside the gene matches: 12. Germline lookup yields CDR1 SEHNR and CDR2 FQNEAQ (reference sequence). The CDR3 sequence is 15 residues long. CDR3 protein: CASSPPQGGWNGYTF. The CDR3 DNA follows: TGTGCCAGCAGCCCCCCCCAGGGGGGATGGAATGGCTACACCTTC.

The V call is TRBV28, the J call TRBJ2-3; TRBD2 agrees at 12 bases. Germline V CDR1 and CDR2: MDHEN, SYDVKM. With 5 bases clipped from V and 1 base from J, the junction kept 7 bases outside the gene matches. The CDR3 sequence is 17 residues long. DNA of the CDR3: TGTGCCAGCAGTCCATTGCGACTAGCGGGGGGCACAGATACGCAGTATTTT. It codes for CASSPLRLAGGTDTQYF.

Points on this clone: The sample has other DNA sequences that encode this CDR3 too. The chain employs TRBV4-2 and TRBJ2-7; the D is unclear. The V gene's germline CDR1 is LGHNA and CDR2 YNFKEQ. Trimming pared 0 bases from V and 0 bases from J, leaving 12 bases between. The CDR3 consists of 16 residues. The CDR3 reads CASSQDAASGSYEQYF. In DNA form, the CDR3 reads TGTGCCAGCAGCCAAGATGCAGCCTCCGGCTCCTACGAGCAGTACTTC.

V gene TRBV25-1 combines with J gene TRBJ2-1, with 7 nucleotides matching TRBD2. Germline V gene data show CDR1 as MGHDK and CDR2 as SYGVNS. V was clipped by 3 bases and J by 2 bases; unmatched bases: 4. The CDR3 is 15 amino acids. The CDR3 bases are TGTGCCAGCAGTGAGGGTAGCGGGCCCTACAATGAGCAGTTCTTC. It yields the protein CASSEGSGPYNEQFF.

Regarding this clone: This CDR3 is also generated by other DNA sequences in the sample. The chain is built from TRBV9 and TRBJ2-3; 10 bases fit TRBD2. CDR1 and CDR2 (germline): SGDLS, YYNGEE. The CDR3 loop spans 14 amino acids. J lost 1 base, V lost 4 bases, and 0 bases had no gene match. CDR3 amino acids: CASSLAGGTDTQYF. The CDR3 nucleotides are TGTGCCAGCAGCCTAGCGGGGGGCACAGATACGCAGTATTTT.

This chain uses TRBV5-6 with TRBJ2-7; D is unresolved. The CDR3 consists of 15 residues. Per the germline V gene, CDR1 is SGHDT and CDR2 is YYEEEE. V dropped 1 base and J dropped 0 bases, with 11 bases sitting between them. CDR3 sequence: CASSLWETFSYEQYF. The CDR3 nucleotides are TGTGCCAGCAGCTTGTGGGAAACGTTCTCCTACGAGCAGTACTTC. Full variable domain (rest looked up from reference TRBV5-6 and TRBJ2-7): DAGVTQSPTHLIKTRGQQVTLRCSPKSGHDTVSWYQQALGQGPQFIFQYYEEEERQRGNFPDRFSGHQFPNYSSELNVNALLLGDSALYLCASSLWETFSYEQYFGPGTRLTVT.